The rows below give T cell receptor beta chains drawn from one sample of a study of T cells in Graves' hyperthyroidism and ophthalmopathy. TCRdb used MiXCR to reprocess the multiplex PCR reads, holding one entry per CDR3 protein. The sample has over 350,000 distinct CDR3 sequences, approximately 15% seen once. The sequenced sample was blood. These receptors were taken from a young man with Graves' ophthalmopathy. The CDR3 runs from the conserved cysteine through the conserved F or W. The D gene is left open where the match is weak. Clone size appears in some rows only: once, few, many, or a class for an expanded clone.

J gene: TRBJ2-1
D gene: .
V gene: TRBV2
clone size: many
CDR3 protein: CASIQDSPRASYNEQFF
CDR3 DNA: TGTGCCAGCATTCAGGATTCCCCCAGGGCATCCTACAATGAGCAGTTCTTC

J gene: TRBJ2-2
D gene: .
V gene: TRBV12-3/TRBV12-4
clone size: few
CDR3 protein: CASSLEFTGELFF
CDR3 DNA: TGTGCCAGCAGTTTGGAGTTTACCGGGGAGCTGTTTTTT

J gene: TRBJ1-4
D gene: .
V gene: TRBV18
clone size: .
CDR3 protein: CASLGTDGSTNEKLFF
CDR3 DNA: TGTGCCAGCTTGGGGACGGACGGTTCAACTAATGAAAAACTGTTTTTT

J gene: TRBJ2-5
D gene: .
V gene: TRBV12-3/TRBV12-4
clone size: few
CDR3 protein: CASSLPGLLETQYF
CDR3 DNA: TGTGCCAGCAGTCTTCCGGGCCTCCTAGAGACCCAGTACTTC

J gene: TRBJ2-3
D gene: .
V gene: TRBV27
clone size: many
CDR3 protein: CASISLASDTQYF
CDR3 DNA: TGTGCCAGCATTAGTCTAGCGTCGGATACGCAGTATTTT

J gene: TRBJ2-7
D gene: .
V gene: TRBV18
clone size: few
CDR3 protein: CASSPGSPNHEQYF
CDR3 DNA: TGTGCCAGCTCACCCGGCAGCCCCAATCACGAGCAGTACTTC

J gene: TRBJ2-7
D gene: .
V gene: TRBV11-2
clone size: many
CDR3 protein: CASFQFGENYEQYF
CDR3 DNA: TGTGCCAGCTTCCAGTTCGGGGAAAACTACGAGCAGTACTTC

J gene: TRBJ2-1
D gene: .
V gene: TRBV24-1
clone size: few
CDR3 protein: CATSDLPGDEQFF
CDR3 DNA: TGTGCCACCAGTGATTTACCTGGGGATGAGCAGTTCTTC

J gene: TRBJ2-5
D gene: .
V gene: TRBV14
clone size: .
CDR3 protein: CASSPWGAGGPPYQETQYF
CDR3 DNA: TGTGCCAGCAGCCCCTGGGGGGCCGGGGGCCCGCCGTACCAAGAGACCCAGTACTTC

J gene: TRBJ1-2
D gene: .
V gene: TRBV10-3
clone size: many
CDR3 protein: CAISELPNYGYTF
CDR3 DNA: TGTGCCATCAGTGAGTTGCCTAACTATGGCTACACCTTC

J gene: TRBJ2-5
D gene: TRBD2
V gene: TRBV7-2
clone size: many
CDR3 protein: CASSPLAGSLRETQYF
CDR3 DNA: TGTGCCAGCAGCCCATTAGCGGGGAGCCTTCGAGAGACCCAGTACTTC

J gene: TRBJ2-5
D gene: TRBD1
V gene: TRBV3-1
clone size: many
CDR3 protein: CASSPTGFPETQYF
CDR3 DNA: TGTGCCAGCAGCCCGACAGGGTTCCCAGAGACCCAGTACTTC

J gene: TRBJ1-2
D gene: .
V gene: TRBV5-1
clone size: many
CDR3 protein: CASSLGDFINYGYTF
CDR3 DNA: TGCGCCAGCAGCTTGGGAGATTTCATTAACTATGGCTACACCTTC

J gene: TRBJ2-7
D gene: .
V gene: TRBV28
clone size: many
CDR3 protein: CASSTATPYEQYF
CDR3 DNA: TGTGCCAGCAGTACCGCGACCCCCTACGAGCAGTACTTC

J gene: TRBJ2-7
D gene: TRBD2
V gene: TRBV18
clone size: many
CDR3 protein: CASSPRGGHGTYEQYF
CDR3 DNA: TGTGCCAGCTCACCCCGGGGGGGCCACGGCACCTACGAGCAGTACTTC

J gene: TRBJ2-1
D gene: TRBD1
V gene: TRBV2
clone size: few
CDR3 protein: CASRLQQGTEQFF
CDR3 DNA: TGTGCCAGCAGACTCCAACAGGGGACTGAGCAGTTCTTC

J gene: TRBJ1-5
D gene: .
V gene: TRBV12-3/TRBV12-4
clone size: .
CDR3 protein: CASSWTRDAGGGQPQHF
CDR3 DNA: TGTGCCAGCAGTTGGACTCGGGACGCCGGAGGTGGTCAGCCCCAGCATTTT

J gene: TRBJ1-1
D gene: .
V gene: TRBV19
clone size: .
CDR3 protein: CASSIVRGAGTEAFF
CDR3 DNA: TGTGCCAGTAGTATAGTTCGGGGGGCAGGCACTGAAGCTTTCTTT

J gene: TRBJ2-7
D gene: TRBD1
V gene: TRBV11-2
clone size: .
CDR3 protein: CASSLVDRGQDEQYF
CDR3 DNA: TGTGCCAGCAGCTTAGTGGACAGGGGCCAAGACGAGCAGTACTTC

J gene: TRBJ2-2
D gene: .
V gene: TRBV6-4
clone size: .
CDR3 protein: CASSDTDTGLTGELFF
CDR3 DNA: TGTGCCAGCAGTGACACGGATACAGGGCTCACCGGGGAGCTGTTTTTT

J gene: TRBJ1-2
D gene: .
V gene: TRBV6-1
clone size: few
CDR3 protein: CASTRELLYGYTF
CDR3 DNA: TGTGCCAGCACGAGGGAATTGCTCTATGGCTACACCTTC

J gene: TRBJ2-5
D gene: .
V gene: TRBV7-9
clone size: many
CDR3 protein: CASSSRAAVDGTQYF
CDR3 DNA: TGTGCCAGCAGCTCCCGAGCAGCAGTGGATGGGACCCAGTACTTC

J gene: TRBJ2-5
D gene: TRBD2
V gene: TRBV6-5
clone size: .
CDR3 protein: CASSYSPGLAGLTQETQYF
CDR3 DNA: TGTGCCAGCAGTTACTCGCCCGGACTAGCGGGGCTAACACAAGAGACCCAGTACTTC

J gene: TRBJ2-1
D gene: TRBD2
V gene: TRBV27
clone size: .
CDR3 protein: CASTSGGAQGEQFF
CDR3 DNA: TGTGCCAGCACTAGCGGGGGGGCGCAGGGGGAGCAGTTCTTC

J gene: TRBJ2-3
D gene: .
V gene: TRBV5-1
clone size: .
CDR3 protein: CASSTSPSGPISTDTQYF
CDR3 DNA: TGCGCCAGCTCTACCTCCCCGAGCGGACCTATAAGCACAGATACGCAGTATTTT

J gene: TRBJ2-7
D gene: TRBD2
V gene: TRBV20-1
clone size: many
CDR3 protein: CSARDSSGYSYEQYF
CDR3 DNA: TGCAGTGCTAGGGACTCTAGCGGTTACTCCTACGAGCAGTACTTC

J gene: TRBJ2-7
D gene: TRBD1
V gene: TRBV11-2
clone size: .
CDR3 protein: CASSAGQGGGYEQYF
CDR3 DNA: TGTGCCAGCAGCGCGGGACAGGGTGGGGGCTACGAGCAGTACTTC

J gene: TRBJ2-2
D gene: .
V gene: TRBV3-1
clone size: many
CDR3 protein: CASSQTAGPNTGELFF
CDR3 DNA: TGTGCCAGCAGCCAAACTGCAGGCCCGAACACCGGGGAGCTGTTTTTT

J gene: TRBJ2-1
D gene: TRBD1
V gene: TRBV19
clone size: many
CDR3 protein: CASSHPRDRGDEQFF
CDR3 DNA: TGTGCCAGTAGTCACCCCAGGGACAGGGGCGATGAGCAGTTCTTC

J gene: TRBJ2-5
D gene: TRBD2
V gene: TRBV11-3
clone size: many
CDR3 protein: CASSLTSGNQETQYF
CDR3 DNA: TGTGCCAGCAGCTTGACTAGCGGGAACCAAGAGACCCAGTACTTC

J gene: TRBJ2-1
D gene: .
V gene: TRBV6-1
clone size: many
CDR3 protein: CATWPGQSYNEQFF
CDR3 DNA: TGTGCCACCTGGCCAGGGCAGTCCTACAATGAGCAGTTCTTC

J gene: TRBJ2-4
D gene: TRBD2
V gene: TRBV5-4
clone size: .
CDR3 protein: CASSQVVAGDIQYF
CDR3 DNA: TGTGCCAGCAGCCAAGTCGTGGCGGGGGACATTCAGTACTTC

J gene: TRBJ2-1
D gene: TRBD1
V gene: TRBV19
clone size: few
CDR3 protein: CASSIDRDRTSYNEQFF
CDR3 DNA: TGTGCCAGTAGTATAGACCGGGACAGGACGTCTTACAATGAGCAGTTCTTC

J gene: TRBJ2-5
D gene: .
V gene: TRBV6-5
clone size: .
CDR3 protein: CASSYGETRYF
CDR3 DNA: TGTGCCAGCAGTTACGGGGAAACCAGGTACTTC

J gene: TRBJ1-1
D gene: .
V gene: TRBV7-8
clone size: many
CDR3 protein: CASSLFGAGQGRMNTEAFF
CDR3 DNA: TGTGCCAGCAGCTTATTTGGGGCGGGTCAGGGGCGGATGAACACTGAAGCTTTCTTT

J gene: TRBJ2-3
D gene: .
V gene: TRBV6-1
clone size: few
CDR3 protein: CASSQNIADTQYF
CDR3 DNA: TGTGCCAGCAGTCAAAATATAGCGGATACGCAGTATTTT

J gene: TRBJ2-3
D gene: .
V gene: TRBV7-9
clone size: many
CDR3 protein: CASTETATTDTQYF
CDR3 DNA: TGTGCCAGCACCGAGACAGCGACCACAGATACGCAGTATTTT

J gene: TRBJ1-1
D gene: .
V gene: TRBV4-1
clone size: many
CDR3 protein: CASSQRELNTEAFF
CDR3 DNA: TGCGCCAGCAGCCAAAGGGAATTGAACACTGAAGCTTTCTTT

J gene: TRBJ1-4
D gene: .
V gene: TRBV14
clone size: few
CDR3 protein: CASSLGGLRLNEKLFF
CDR3 DNA: TGTGCCAGCAGCCTCGGGGGCCTGAGGCTTAATGAAAAACTGTTTTTT

J gene: TRBJ2-5
D gene: .
V gene: TRBV20-1
clone size: few
CDR3 protein: CSARDGGAGETQYF
CDR3 DNA: TGCAGTGCTAGAGATGGGGGGGCAGGGGAGACCCAGTACTTC

J gene: TRBJ1-1
D gene: .
V gene: TRBV11-3
clone size: many
CDR3 protein: CASSPDRARRAFF
CDR3 DNA: TGTGCCAGCAGCCCCGATCGGGCGAGGAGAGCTTTCTTT

J gene: TRBJ2-1
D gene: .
V gene: TRBV20-1
clone size: few
CDR3 protein: CSARDLKNEQFF
CDR3 DNA: TGCAGTGCTAGAGATCTGAAGAATGAGCAGTTCTTC

J gene: TRBJ1-4
D gene: .
V gene: TRBV30
clone size: few
CDR3 protein: CAWSKGELLEKLFF
CDR3 DNA: TGTGCCTGGAGTAAGGGAGAGTTGCTTGAAAAACTGTTTTTT

J gene: TRBJ2-1
D gene: .
V gene: TRBV12-3/TRBV12-4
clone size: many
CDR3 protein: CASSLSGTYNEQFF
CDR3 DNA: TGTGCCAGCAGTTTATCGGGAACCTACAATGAGCAGTTCTTC

J gene: TRBJ2-7
D gene: .
V gene: TRBV19
clone size: .
CDR3 protein: CASSNATELDYEQYF
CDR3 DNA: TGTGCCAGTAGTAACGCCACTGAACTCGATTACGAGCAGTACTTC

J gene: TRBJ2-3
D gene: .
V gene: TRBV5-1
clone size: many
CDR3 protein: CASSHRDSTDTQYF
CDR3 DNA: TGCGCCAGCAGCCACCGGGACAGCACAGATACGCAGTATTTT

J gene: TRBJ2-7
D gene: TRBD2
V gene: TRBV19
clone size: few
CDR3 protein: CASNPSGRFYEQYF
CDR3 DNA: TGTGCCAGTAACCCCAGCGGGAGGTTCTACGAGCAGTACTTC

J gene: TRBJ1-2
D gene: .
V gene: TRBV5-6
clone size: many
CDR3 protein: CASSLGQLQYGYTF
CDR3 DNA: TGTGCCAGCAGCTTGGGGCAGCTCCAGTATGGCTACACCTTC

J gene: TRBJ2-7
D gene: .
V gene: TRBV6-1
clone size: many
CDR3 protein: CASTPPGVFSYEQYF
CDR3 DNA: TGTGCCAGCACCCCCCCCGGAGTATTCTCCTACGAGCAGTACTTC

J gene: TRBJ1-2
D gene: TRBD1
V gene: TRBV18
clone size: few
CDR3 protein: CASSPAPGQGALGYTF
CDR3 DNA: TGTGCCAGCTCACCAGCCCCGGGACAGGGGGCGTTGGGCTACACCTTC

J gene: TRBJ2-1
D gene: TRBD2
V gene: TRBV11-2
clone size: many
CDR3 protein: CASSLDRPTSVPPYNEQFF
CDR3 DNA: TGTGCCAGCAGCTTAGATCGCCCAACTAGCGTCCCTCCTTACAATGAGCAGTTCTTC

J gene: TRBJ1-4
D gene: TRBD1
V gene: TRBV10-3
clone size: .
CDR3 protein: CAIRDRVEEKLFF
CDR3 DNA: TGTGCCATCAGGGACAGGGTCGAAGAAAAACTGTTTTTT

J gene: TRBJ2-1
D gene: TRBD2
V gene: TRBV15
clone size: .
CDR3 protein: CATSTTSGSYNEQFF
CDR3 DNA: TGTGCCACCAGCACTACTAGCGGATCCTACAATGAGCAGTTCTTC

J gene: TRBJ1-2
D gene: TRBD1
V gene: TRBV7-3
clone size: .
CDR3 protein: CASSLGTALSGYTF
CDR3 DNA: TGTGCCAGCAGCTTGGGGACAGCATTATCTGGCTACACCTTC

J gene: TRBJ2-7
D gene: TRBD2
V gene: TRBV7-9
clone size: many
CDR3 protein: CASSQPGLAPYEQYF
CDR3 DNA: TGTGCCAGCAGCCAACCGGGACTAGCGCCCTACGAGCAGTACTTC

J gene: TRBJ2-7
D gene: TRBD1
V gene: TRBV19
clone size: .
CDR3 protein: CASGTGPYQQYF
CDR3 DNA: TGTGCCAGCGGGACAGGCCCTTACCAGCAGTACTTC

J gene: TRBJ2-1
D gene: .
V gene: TRBV7-9
clone size: .
CDR3 protein: CASSLGADNEQFF
CDR3 DNA: TGTGCCAGCAGCTTAGGGGCGGATAATGAGCAGTTCTTC

J gene: TRBJ1-2
D gene: .
V gene: TRBV12-3/TRBV12-4
clone size: many
CDR3 protein: CASSFVATTNYGYTF
CDR3 DNA: TGTGCCAGCAGTTTTGTCGCGACGACTAACTATGGCTACACCTTC

J gene: TRBJ1-1
D gene: .
V gene: TRBV7-8
clone size: many
CDR3 protein: CASSLPRQGFFYTEAFF
CDR3 DNA: TGTGCCAGCAGCTTACCCCGGCAGGGGTTCTTTTACACTGAAGCTTTCTTT